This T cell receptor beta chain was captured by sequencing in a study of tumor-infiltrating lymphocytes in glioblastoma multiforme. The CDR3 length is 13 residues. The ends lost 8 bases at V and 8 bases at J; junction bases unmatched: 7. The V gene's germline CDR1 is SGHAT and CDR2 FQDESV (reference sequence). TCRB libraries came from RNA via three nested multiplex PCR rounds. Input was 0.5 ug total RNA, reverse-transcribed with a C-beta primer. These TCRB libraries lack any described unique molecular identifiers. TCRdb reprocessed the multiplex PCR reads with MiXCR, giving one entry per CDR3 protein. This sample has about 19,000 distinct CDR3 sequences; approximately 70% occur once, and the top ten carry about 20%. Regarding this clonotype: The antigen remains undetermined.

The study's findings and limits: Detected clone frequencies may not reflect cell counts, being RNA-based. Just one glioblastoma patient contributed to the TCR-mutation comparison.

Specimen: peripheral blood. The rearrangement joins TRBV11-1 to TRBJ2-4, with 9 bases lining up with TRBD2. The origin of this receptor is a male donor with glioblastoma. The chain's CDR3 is CASHSGGGDIQYF. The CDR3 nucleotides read TGTGCCAGCCATAGCGGGGGAGGGGACATTCAGTACTTC.